This T cell receptor (beta chain) appears in the sequencing data of a study of shared clonotypes between healthy human individuals. This clone has a single count. This CDR3 is 19 amino acids long. The J segment lost 6 bases and the V segment lost 0 bases, leaving 14 bases of the junction unmatched. CDR1 is KGHSH and CDR2 is LQKENI in the germline V gene. Sequencing was performed with immunoSEQ multiplex PCR; in TCRdb, only in-frame clones are kept and a portion is missing. The sample lists 2 million to 2.5 million clones, over 85% seen once, with roughly 0.36% in the top ten. Sequencing input: naive CD4+ T cells from PBMCs. Described subset: CD45RA+ positively selected. J is TRBJ2-1 and V is TRBV18, with 10 bases fitting TRBD1. This clonotype originated in a man aged 18 to 30 in good health. Some clones in this sample may be carry-over from other donors' samples. The DNA of the CDR3 is TGTGCCAGCTCACCACCGTCCTTAGGCATGGGACAGGGGTCCAATGAGCAGTTCTTC. This translates into CASSPPSLGMGQGSNEQFF.